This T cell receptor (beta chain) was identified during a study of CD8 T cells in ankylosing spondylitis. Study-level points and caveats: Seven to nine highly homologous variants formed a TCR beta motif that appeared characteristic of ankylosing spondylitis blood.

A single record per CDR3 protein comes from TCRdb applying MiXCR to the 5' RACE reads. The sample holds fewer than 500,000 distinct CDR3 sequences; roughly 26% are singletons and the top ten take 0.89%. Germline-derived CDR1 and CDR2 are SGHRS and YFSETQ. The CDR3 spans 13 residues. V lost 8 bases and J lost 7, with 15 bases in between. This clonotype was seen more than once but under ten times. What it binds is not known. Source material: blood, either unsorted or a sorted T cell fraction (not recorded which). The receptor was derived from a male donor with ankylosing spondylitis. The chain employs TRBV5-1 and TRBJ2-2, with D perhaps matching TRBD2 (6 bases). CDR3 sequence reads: CASTSSGNGELFF. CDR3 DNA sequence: TGCGCCAGTACTAGCTCGGGGAACGGGGAGCTGTTTTTT. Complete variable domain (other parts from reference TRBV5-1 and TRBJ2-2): KAGVTQTPRYLIKTRGQQVTLSCSPISGHRSVSWYQQTPGQGLQFLFEYFSETQRNKGNFPGRFSGRQFSNSRSEMNVSTLELGDSALYLCASTSSGNGELFFGEGSRLTVL.